This T cell receptor (beta chain) was sequenced in a study of cytomegalovirus exposure and HLA in healthy donors. A multiplex PCR was run with 60 Vbeta primers and 13 Jbeta primers. Profiled with immunoSEQ multiplex PCR; TCRdb holds only in-frame clones, not every one. Of some 150,000 clones in the sample, under 80% are singletons; the top ten hold over 2.5%. The CDR3 has 16 residues. Germline lookup yields CDR1 KGHSH and CDR2 LQKENI. V was trimmed by 3 bases and J by 0 bases, leaving 11 bases between them. The clonotype originates from a man in his forties or fifties in good health and CMV-seronegative. Material: PBMCs. The chain links TRBV18 to TRBJ2-2, with D uncertain. CDR3 sequence: CASSPAQATNTGELFF. The CDR3 DNA follows: TGTGCCAGCTCACCCGCCCAGGCAACGAACACCGGGGAGCTGTTTTTT.